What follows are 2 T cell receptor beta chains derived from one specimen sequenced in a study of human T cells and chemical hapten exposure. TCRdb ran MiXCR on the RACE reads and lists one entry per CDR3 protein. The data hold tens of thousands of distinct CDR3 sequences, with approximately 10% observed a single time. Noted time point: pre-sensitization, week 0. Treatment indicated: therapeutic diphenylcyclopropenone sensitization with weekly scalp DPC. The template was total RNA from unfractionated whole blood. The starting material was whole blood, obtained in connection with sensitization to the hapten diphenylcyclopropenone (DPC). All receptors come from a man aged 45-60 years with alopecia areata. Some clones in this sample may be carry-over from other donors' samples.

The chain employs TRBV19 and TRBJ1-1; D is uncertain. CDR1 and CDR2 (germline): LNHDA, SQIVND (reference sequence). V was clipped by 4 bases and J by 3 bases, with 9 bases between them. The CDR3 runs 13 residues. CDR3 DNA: TGTGCCAGTAGTACAAAAGTCCACACTGAAGCTTTCTTT. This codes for CASSTKVHTEAFF.

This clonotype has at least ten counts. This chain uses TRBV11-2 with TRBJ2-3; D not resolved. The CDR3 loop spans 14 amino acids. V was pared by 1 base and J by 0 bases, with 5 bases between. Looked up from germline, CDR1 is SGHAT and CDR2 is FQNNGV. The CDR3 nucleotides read TGTGCCAGCAGCTTAGCGAAAAGCACAGATACGCAGTATTTT. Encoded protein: CASSLAKSTDTQYF.